These 17 T cell receptor beta chains were all obtained from the same sample, sequenced in a study of T cell responses to AZD1222 COVID-19 vaccine. Generated by immunoSEQ multiplex PCR, the TCRdb table keeps only in-frame clones and is missing some. Of under 80,000 clones listed, 79% were seen once; the top ten hold 20% to 30%. Sequencing was performed on peripheral blood, taken on day 0 of MenACWY control vaccination. The source of these receptors is an adult in good health.

This chain joins TRBV5-4 and TRBJ2-7; D may match TRBD1 or TRBD2 (5 bases each). Trimming shortened V by 0 bases and J by 4 bases, and 11 bases separated the two germline ends. The CDR3 length is 14 residues. CDR1 and CDR2 from the germline V gene are SGHNT and YYREEE (reference sequence). The CDR3 sequence is CASSLVAGSYEQYF. As DNA, the CDR3 is TGTGCCAGCAGCTTGGTGGCAGGGAGTTACGAGCAGTACTTC.

V usage is TRBV18 and J usage is TRBJ1-1; D is unresolved. V dropped 6 bases and J dropped 3 bases, with 17 bases sitting between them. This CDR3 has 15 residues. Germline CDR1 is KGHSH and CDR2 is LQKENI. The CDR3 coding sequence is TGTGCCAGCTCTTCCGCCGGGGATGTGGACACTGAAGCTTTCTTT. The encoded protein is CASSSAGDVDTEAFF.

As DNA, the CDR3 is TGTGCCAGCAGCAAATTAGTAGGGTCCACTGAAGCTTTCTTT. Protein product: CASSKLVGSTEAFF. V and J are TRBV21-1 and TRBJ1-1. TRBV21-1 is termed a pseudogene. The CDR3 runs 14 residues.

This clone was seen a few times. The rearrangement uses TRBV12-3 or TRBV12-4 and TRBJ2-7; the match to TRBD2 covers 7 bases. J lost 11 bases, V lost 6 bases, and 13 bases had no gene match. The CDR3 is 13 residues long. CDR3 sequence: CASSYDLAGPKYF. Written as DNA, the CDR3 is TGTGCCAGCAGCTACGACTTAGCGGGTCCTAAGTACTTC.

Only a few counts were recorded for this clone. The chain has TRBV1 and TRBJ2-2; TRBD2 is taken as the D call from the table, unchecked against the DNA. TRBV1 is flagged as a pseudogene. This CDR3 region has 15 residues. CDR3 sequence reads: CTSSRAGVNTGELFF. The CDR3 DNA sequence: TGCACCAGCAGCCGAGCGGGAGTCAACACCGGGGAGCTGTTTTTT.

Here the CDR3 DNA reads TGCGCCAGCAGTGTAAGCGGGGGAAACACCGGGGAGCTGTTTTTT. As protein: CASSVSGGNTGELFF. The chain links TRBV5-1 to TRBJ2-2; TRBD2 matches at 8 bases. The CDR3 runs 15 residues. Germline CDR1 SGHRS, CDR2 YFSETQ. With 5 bases clipped from V and 2 bases from J, the junction kept 5 bases outside the gene matches.

The chain joins TRBV16 to TRBJ1-5; the D is unclear. Trimming took off 4 bases at V and 4 bases at J, with 17 bases between the two ends. The CDR3 is made up of 16 amino acids. Germline CDR1 is KGHSY and CDR2 is FQNENV. The CDR3 region is CASSRFVDRRNQPQHF. The CDR3 nucleotides are TGTGCCAGCAGCCGTTTCGTCGACCGAAGGAATCAGCCCCAGCATTTT.

The chain is built from TRBV5-1 and TRBJ2-5, with D possibly matching TRBD1 (6 bases). Per germline, CDR1 SGHRS and CDR2 YFSETQ. The V end lost 4 bases, the J end lost 5 bases, and 15 bases lay between the germline ends. The CDR3 contains 14 residues. CDR3 nucleotides: TGCGCCAGCAGCAACCCTCAGGGGCATGAGACCCAGTACTTC. Its translation is CASSNPQGHETQYF.

The chain recombines TRBV7-2 with TRBJ2-5, with TRBD2 matching 10 bases. CDR3 length: 16 residues. Losses at the gene ends were 4 bases for V and 9 bases for J; bases not matched to a gene: 14. Germline V lookup: CDR1 SGHTA, CDR2 FQGNSA. The DNA for the CDR3 is TGTGCCAGCAGCTCAACCCGAGCTAGCGGGGGTGGGGCCCAGTACTTC. This sequence encodes CASSSTRASGGGAQYF.

The CDR3 DNA reads as TGTGCCAGTAGGAAGGACAGTGAAGCTTTCTTT. Amino acids: CASRKDSEAFF. This chain joins TRBV19 and TRBJ1-1, with D possibly matching TRBD1 (6 bases). Trimming cost V 6 bases and J 7 bases, with 9 bases left between them. Germline loops: CDR1 LNHDA, CDR2 SQIVND (reference sequence). The CDR3 is 11 residues long.

This chain joins TRBV18 and TRBJ1-1; TRBD1 matches 8 bases. The CDR3 sequence is 13 residues long. With V trimmed by 5 bases and J by 3 bases, 2 bases remained unmatched. Germline loops: CDR1 KGHSH, CDR2 LQKENI. The CDR3 region has the DNA TGTGCCAGCTCAACGACAGGGGACACTGAAGCTTTCTTT. Translated, it gives CASSTTGDTEAFF.

The chain uses TRBV5-4 and TRBJ1-1; 7 positions match TRBD1. The CDR3 is 14 amino acids. Germline V gene data show CDR1 as SGHNT and CDR2 as YYREEE (reference sequence). V trimming: 4 bases; J trimming: 1 base; junction bases outside the gene matches: 4. The CDR3 protein is CASSIQGPNTEAFF. DNA of the CDR3: TGTGCCAGCAGCATACAGGGGCCGAACACTGAAGCTTTCTTT.

The V and J genes are TRBV19 and TRBJ1-2; no clear D. Germline CDR1 and CDR2: LNHDA and SQIVND (reference sequence). CDR3 length equals 17 residues. The germline V and J ends were trimmed by 10 bases and 4 bases, with 28 bases remaining between them. In nucleotides, the CDR3 is TGTGCCACCCACGCGGATGTCGGCAACTCTCTCGGCTATGGCTACACCTTC. It codes for CATHADVGNSLGYGYTF.

CDR3 nucleotides: TGTGCCTGGGGTAGCGGGGGCCTCAAGTTCTTC. Its protein is CAWGSGGLKFF. The chain recombines TRBV30 with TRBJ2-1; 9 nucleotides agree with TRBD2. Germline V gives CDR1 GTSNPN, CDR2 SVGIG (reference sequence). This CDR3 has 11 residues. After removal of 5 bases from V and 14 bases from J, the junction contained 7 bases not matched to a gene.

A word on this clone: At one boundary the junction diverges from the germline segment, which might be a read error. The chain recombines TRBV5-6 with TRBJ1-1, with 8 bases identical to TRBD1. Germline V CDR1 and CDR2: SGHDT, YYEEEE. The CDR3 is 13 amino acids. The CDR3 reads CASSSDARQGSAF. The CDR3 region has the DNA TGTGCCAGCAGCTCCGACGCCCGACAGGGGTCCGCATTT.

CDR3 nucleotide sequence: TGTGCCAGCAGTTGGCACGGGGCTGAGTATGGCTACACCTTC. This translates into CASSWHGAEYGYTF. The V call is TRBV28, the J call TRBJ1-2, with D maybe TRBD1 (5 bases). CDR1 and CDR2 from the germline V gene are MDHEN and SYDVKM. The CDR3 has 14 amino acids. The V end lost 4 bases, the J end lost 5 bases, and 14 bases lay between the germline ends.

The chain uses TRBV5-1 and TRBJ1-1; TRBD1 might be the D (5 bases). Between the trimmed V and J ends, which lost 1 base and 6 bases, there was a span of 7 bases. This CDR3 region has 12 residues. CDR1 and CDR2 from the germline V gene are SGHRS and YFSETQ. The CDR3 is CASSLSGAEAFF. In DNA, the CDR3 is TGCGCCAGCAGCTTGTCGGGGGCTGAAGCTTTCTTT.